This T cell receptor beta chain was recovered during a study of blood T cells in healthy people across ages. The study's findings and limits: PBMC samples, being unsorted, prevented any conclusive comparison of naive and antigen-experienced cells. Age showed a roughly linear inverse relationship with TCR beta diversity per million T cells.

The table lists this clonotype with a few counts. Its target is unknown. This CDR3 spans 16 amino acids. Germline CDR1 and CDR2: GTSNPN and SVGIG (reference sequence). J was trimmed by 5 bases and V by 3 bases; bases with no gene match: 15. For the second PCR, which ran for about 6 to 11 cycles, a sample-barcoded 5' primer and a J-beta primer mix were used. TCRdb analysed the 5' RACE reads with MiXCR anew, one entry per CDR3 protein. The table has 1.5 million to 2 million distinct CDR3 sequences, about 31% seen once. The sequenced sample consisted of blood. V and J are TRBV30 and TRBJ2-5; 7 bases are a match to TRBD2. The sequence came from a woman aged 25 to 39 in good health. The CDR3 DNA follows: TGTGCCTGGAGCCCCCGGGGACTACATAACAGGGAGACCCAGTACTTC. Protein product: CAWSPRGLHNRETQYF.